This passage covers 20 T cell receptor beta chains from one sample sequenced in a study of blood T cells in healthy people across ages. Combining a sample-barcoded 5' primer with a J-beta primer mix, a second PCR ran for roughly 7 to 12 cycles. Each CDR3 protein gets one entry after TCRdb re-called the 5' RACE reads with MiXCR. The sample holds some 780,000 distinct CDR3 sequences; 45% to 70% are singletons and the top ten take 20% to 30%. The source material was blood. These receptors all stem from a man aged 35-49 years in good health.

The CDR3 protein is CASSLESVRDYLHDTDTQYF. The CDR3 DNA is TGTGCCAGCAGCTTAGAGTCCGTGCGGGACTATCTTCATGACACAGATACGCAGTATTTT. V and J are TRBV7-2 and TRBJ2-3; 7 bases map to TRBD2. CDR3 length: 20 residues. The germline V gene encodes CDR1 SGHTA and CDR2 FQGNSA. With 1 base clipped from V and 2 bases from J, the junction kept 18 bases outside the gene matches.

The J gene is TRBJ1-6, the V gene TRBV30; TRBD1 might be the D (5 bases). V lost 5 bases and J 4 bases, leaving 12 bases between the germline ends. Germline CDR1 and CDR2: GTSNPN and SVGIG (reference sequence). This CDR3 is 14 amino acids long. CDR3 bases: TGTGCCTGGGGAATCGACAGATATAATTCACCCCTCCACTTT. Translated, it gives CAWGIDRYNSPLHF.

The chain employs TRBV7-2 and TRBJ2-7, with D perhaps TRBD1 (5 bases). The V gene lost 0 bases and the J gene lost 6 bases, with 12 bases spanning the gap. The CDR3 extends over 14 amino acids. Per the germline V gene, CDR1 is SGHTA and CDR2 is FQGNSA. The CDR3 coding sequence is TGTGCCAGCAGCTTAGCACAGGCCGGCGGCGAGCAGTACTTC. Translation gives CASSLAQAGGEQYF.

The chain is built from TRBV28 and TRBJ2-5; D remains ambiguous. In germline, CDR1 is MDHEN, CDR2 SYDVKM. The V end was cut by 8 bases, the J end by 11 bases, with 12 bases between. There are 10 residues in the CDR3. The CDR3 DNA reads TGTGCCAGCGGTAGGACGTGGCAGTACTTC. It specifies CASGRTWQYF.

The chain joins TRBV15 to TRBJ2-7; TRBD1 matches 9 bases. Trimming at V came to 0 bases and at J to 0 bases, leaving 6 bases not matched to a gene. The CDR3 covers 17 residues. The germline V gene has CDR1 LNHNV and CDR2 YYDKDF (reference sequence). The CDR3 nucleotides read TGTGCCACCAGCAGAGAATATGGGACAGGGAGCTCCTACGAGCAGTACTTC. It encodes CATSREYGTGSSYEQYF.

The CDR3, as DNA: TGCAGTGCTAGAACAGGTCACTATGGCTACACCTTC. Its protein product is CSARTGHYGYTF. This rearrangement joins TRBV20-1 to TRBJ1-2, with D maybe TRBD1 (5 bases). The V gene lost 2 bases and the J gene lost 3 bases, with 7 bases spanning the gap. Germline-derived CDR1 and CDR2 are DFQATT and SNEGSKA (reference sequence). The CDR3 extends over 12 amino acids.

This clonotype was seen only a few times. The rearrangement joins TRBV4-3 to TRBJ1-2; no reliable D call. The CDR3 runs 17 residues. Germline CDR1 reads LGHNA; CDR2 reads YSLEER. V dropped 3 bases and J dropped 3 bases, with 20 bases sitting between them. The CDR3 nucleotides are TGCGCCAGCAGCCAGATTCTGGCCAGCGGGGTGGACTATGGCTACACCTTC. Residues: CASSQILASGVDYGYTF.

V gene TRBV18 combines with J gene TRBJ2-7; perhaps D is TRBD1 or TRBD2 (5 bases each). V was shortened by 0 bases and J by 7 bases, with 19 bases between the two germline ends. This CDR3 region has 16 residues. Looked up from germline, CDR1 is KGHSH and CDR2 is LQKENI. CDR3 region: CASSPPQGGSGNEQYF. Written as DNA, the CDR3 is TGTGCCAGCTCACCACCTCAGGGCGGATCGGGGAATGAGCAGTACTTC. Together with reference TRBV18 and TRBJ2-7, the CDR3 gives the full variable domain: NAGVMQNPRHLVRRRGQEARLRCSPMKGHSHVYWYRQLPEEGLKFMVYLQKENIIDESGMPKERFSAEFPKEGPSILRIQQVVRGDSAAYFCASSPPQGGSGNEQYFGPGTRLTVT.

This clonotype was found once. The J gene is TRBJ2-1, the V gene TRBV4-1; D unclear. Germline lookup yields CDR1 MGHRA and CDR2 YSYEKL. The CDR3 totals 16 residues. V shed 3 bases and J shed 0 bases, with 12 bases lying between them. The CDR3 loop is CASSQDLTSSYNEQFF. The CDR3 DNA sequence: TGCGCCAGCAGCCAGGATCTGACAAGCTCCTACAATGAGCAGTTCTTC.

This clonotype was counted many times. V usage is TRBV3-1 and J usage is TRBJ2-7; TRBD1 is a possible D gene (5 bases). This CDR3 has 15 amino acids. Per germline, CDR1 LGHDT and CDR2 YNNKEL (reference sequence). The V end lost 4 bases, the J end lost 6 bases, and 19 bases lay between the germline ends. CDR3 nucleotide sequence: TGTGCCAGCAGCCCCACTACCCCAGGGATCGGCGAGCAGTACTTC. Translating gives CASSPTTPGIGEQYF.

The chain uses TRBV12-3 or TRBV12-4 and TRBJ2-5; tentatively, D is TRBD2 (5 bases). V lost 6 bases, J lost 4 bases, and 18 bases lay in between. The CDR3 is made up of 15 amino acids. This CDR3 is CASRTGLISGETQYF. The CDR3 region has the DNA TGTGCCAGCAGAACCGGGCTAATAAGCGGAGAGACCCAGTACTTC.

The chain employs TRBV11-3 and TRBJ2-7; perhaps TRBD2 as D (7 bases). CDR1 is SGHNT, CDR2 YENEEA, per germline. CDR3 length: 15 residues. V shed 5 bases and J shed 5 bases, with 19 bases lying between them. The CDR3 nucleotides read TGTGCCAGCAGCCCCAGGGGAGCGGGAAACGACGAGCAGTACTTC. Amino acids: CASSPRGAGNDEQYF. Together with reference TRBV11-3 and TRBJ2-7, the CDR3 gives the full variable domain: EAGVVQSPRYKIIEKKQPVAFWCNPISGHNTLYWYLQNLGQGPELLIRYENEEAVDDSQLPKDRFSAERLKGVDSTLKIQPAELGDSAVYLCASSPRGAGNDEQYFGPGTRLTVT.

V gene TRBV20-1 combines with J gene TRBJ2-4, with 8 nucleotides matching TRBD1. Near its end, the DNA agrees better with TRBJ2-5, so the J call may be wrong. The CDR3 runs to 14 residues. The germline gives CDR1 DFQATT, CDR2 SNEGSKA (reference sequence). This CDR3 is CSATYDRGGETQYF. CDR3 in DNA: TGCAGTGCAACCTATGACAGGGGAGGAGAGACCCAGTACTTC.

The CDR3 DNA sequence: TGCAGTGCTAGAACAGGGGAATTGTACACTGAAGCTTTCTTT. Translated: CSARTGELYTEAFF. This chain links TRBV20-1 with TRBJ1-1, with 7 bases fitting TRBD1. Trimming cost V 2 bases and J 3 bases; bases outside gene matches: 6. CDR3 length: 14 amino acids. CDR1 DFQATT and CDR2 SNEGSKA come from the germline V gene (reference sequence).

In this sample, this clonotype turned up once. The rearrangement links TRBV27 to TRBJ1-1; 8 nucleotides line up with TRBD1. Germline CDR1 is MNHEY and CDR2 is SMNVEV (reference sequence). V was clipped by 6 bases and J by 11 bases; unmatched bases: 14. The CDR3 contains 14 residues. CDR3 bases: TGTGCCAGCAGGGAGAGACAGGGGCGGGGGATGGCTTTCTTT. Translated: CASRERQGRGMAFF.

The gene calls are TRBV7-2 and TRBJ2-5, with 7 bases aligning to TRBD1. J gave up 1 base and V 1 base, and 6 bases lay outside the gene matches. The V gene's germline CDR1 is SGHTA and CDR2 FQGNSA. The length of the CDR3 is 16 residues. CDR3 amino acids: CASSLEGALIQETQYF. In DNA form, the CDR3 reads TGTGCCAGCAGCTTAGAGGGGGCGCTTATCCAAGAGACCCAGTACTTC. Looking up the rest from reference TRBV7-2 and TRBJ2-5 gives the full variable domain: GAGVSQSPSNKVTEKGKDVELRCDPISGHTALYWYRQSLGQGLEFLIYFQGNSAPDKSGLPSDRFSAERTGGSVSTLTIQRTQQEDSAVYLCASSLEGALIQETQYFGPGTRLLVL.

The genes are TRBV3-1 and TRBJ2-3; no definite D call. The germline CDR1 and CDR2 sequences are LGHDT and YNNKEL (reference sequence). Trimming stripped 3 bases from V and 6 bases from J, with 7 bases between. This CDR3 is built from 12 residues. CDR3 in amino acids: CASSQIFDTQYF. CDR3 DNA sequence: TGTGCCAGCAGCCAGATTTTTGATACGCAGTATTTT.

This clonotype was picked up a small number of times. This chain links TRBV6-2 or TRBV6-3 with TRBJ2-7; TRBD1 is a possible D gene (6 bases). V was shortened by 0 bases and J by 1 base, with 13 bases between the two germline ends. CDR1 and CDR2 from the germline V gene are MNHEY and SVGEGT. The CDR3 consists of 16 residues. CDR3 sequence (DNA): TGTGCCAGCAGTTACTCCCCCGGGACAAGATCCTACGAGCAGTACTTC. Its protein product is CASSYSPGTRSYEQYF.

V gene TRBV7-3 combines with J gene TRBJ2-5; D is unresolved. The CDR3 covers 13 residues. Trimming cost V 1 base and J 5 bases, with 8 bases left between them. CDR1 SGHTA and CDR2 FQGTGA come from the germline V gene. CDR3 region: CASSLNIYETQYF. The CDR3 DNA reads as TGTGCCAGCAGCTTAAACATTTATGAGACCCAGTACTTC.

The rearrangement links TRBV6-2 or TRBV6-3 to TRBJ2-3; possibly TRBD1 or TRBD2 for D (5 bases each). Germline loops: CDR1 MNHEY, CDR2 SVGEGT. Trimming pared 2 bases from V and 10 bases from J, leaving 10 bases between. This CDR3 is built from 12 residues. The CDR3 is CASSYPQGPQYF. The DNA of the CDR3 is TGTGCCAGCAGTTACCCCCAGGGACCGCAGTATTTT.